This T cell receptor (beta chain) stems from a study of CD8 T cells in Susac syndrome. Concerning this clonotype: The antigen remains undetermined.

An amount of RNA that ranged from roughly 0.45 to 1 ug was reverse transcribed with random hexamers. TCR beta CDR3 was amplified by immunoSEQ covering 54 Vbeta and 13 Jbeta. TCRdb processed the immunoSEQ multiplex PCR reads anew with MiXCR; each CDR3 protein has one entry. Here the sample spans some 130,000 distinct CDR3 sequences, over 90% being singletons. Study-level points and caveats: The study's TCR sequencing and HLA analysis covered a relatively small number of individuals, and the study acknowledged this.

Sequencing of TCR beta was carried out in blood CD8+ and CD4+ T cells. The CDR3 has 12 amino acids. Between the trimmed V and J ends, which lost 4 bases and 16 bases, there was a span of 17 bases. The germline V gene encodes CDR1 SGHVS and CDR2 FNYEAQ. This chain links TRBV7-6 with TRBJ2-1; tentative D call: TRBD2 (5 bases). This receptor was obtained from a human donor with Susac syndrome. Material: CD8+ T cells from PBMCs. In nucleotides, the CDR3 is TGTGCCAGCAGCTCGACCGCGGGTTTTCCTTTCTTC. It codes for CASSSTAGFPFF.